The 9 T cell receptor beta chains below all came from one sample that was sequenced in a study of control samples from healthy donors and cancer patients. Data came from immunoSEQ multiplex PCR; TCRdb stores just in-frame clones and leaves some out. The sample lists 170,000 or so clones, approximately 92% occurring once. Sequencing was carried out using blood. These receptors were collected from a man aged 18 to 30 in good health.

J is TRBJ1-5 and V is TRBV19; a weak D match, TRBD1 (6 bases). The ends were cut back, 10 bases at V and 0 bases at J, with 16 bases in the middle. This CDR3 is 15 amino acids long. The germline V gene has CDR1 LNHDA and CDR2 SQIVND (reference sequence). CDR3 DNA: TGTGCCACCTCGAGGGGGGGATATAGCAATCAGCCCCAGCATTTT. The encoded protein is CATSRGGYSNQPQHF.

The DNA of the CDR3 is TGTGCCAGTACCTTGGACAGGTCCCAAGAGACCCAGTACTTC. It translates to CASTLDRSQETQYF. The chain combines TRBV19 with TRBJ2-5, with 7 bases identical to TRBD1. Per germline, CDR1 LNHDA and CDR2 SQIVND (reference sequence). This CDR3 has 14 residues. J was trimmed by 1 base and V by 7 bases; bases with no gene match: 6.

The chain employs TRBV5-1 and TRBJ2-1; D is undetermined. Germline V gene sequence: CDR1 SGHRS, CDR2 YFSETQ. The CDR3 is 11 residues long. Between the trimmed V and J ends, which lost 5 bases and 8 bases, there was a span of 8 bases. The CDR3 sequence is CASRDGDEQFF. In nucleotides, the CDR3 is TGCGCCAGCAGGGATGGGGATGAGCAGTTCTTC.

The rearrangement uses TRBV28 and TRBJ1-1; D possibly corresponds to TRBD1 (5 bases). The CDR3 is 14 amino acids. Germline values: CDR1 MDHEN, CDR2 SYDVKM. The ends were cut back, 6 bases at V and 1 base at J, with 12 bases in the middle. CDR3: CASSLTGGNTEAFF. In DNA, the CDR3 is TGTGCCAGCAGCCTAACCGGGGGGAACACTGAAGCTTTCTTT.

The chain carries TRBV2 and TRBJ2-7; D possibly corresponds to TRBD1 (6 bases). V lost 8 bases and J lost 4, with 15 bases in between. This CDR3 has 13 amino acids. CDR1 SNHLY and CDR2 FYNNEI come from the germline V gene. CDR3 nucleotide sequence: TGTGCCAGCTCCAGGGACAAATGGTACGAGCAGTACTTC. Protein: CASSRDKWYEQYF.

The chain joins TRBV5-6 to TRBJ2-2; D tentatively fits TRBD1 or TRBD2 (5 bases each). Trimming took 1 base from V and 5 from J, leaving 9 bases between them. The germline gives CDR1 SGHDT, CDR2 YYEEEE. The CDR3 length is 14 residues. The CDR3 DNA reads as TGTGCCAGCAGCTTGAACGGGGCTACCGGGGAGCTGTTTTTT. This sequence encodes CASSLNGATGELFF.

The chain carries TRBV6-5 and TRBJ1-1; D remains ambiguous. V was clipped by 7 bases and J by 0 bases, with 12 bases between them. Germline V gives CDR1 MNHEY, CDR2 SVGAGI. This CDR3 region has 14 residues. The CDR3 loop is CASKEVLLNTEAFF. The CDR3 bases are TGTGCCAGCAAAGAGGTTCTCTTGAACACTGAAGCTTTCTTT.

This chain uses TRBV28 with TRBJ1-5; a possible D gene is TRBD1 (6 bases). Germline V gene data show CDR1 as MDHEN and CDR2 as SYDVKM. Trimming left V 4 bases short and J 6 bases short, with 13 bases between. The CDR3 is 14 residues long. CDR3 loop: CASSSGTQSQPQHF. The CDR3, as DNA: TGTGCCAGCAGTTCCGGGACACAGAGTCAGCCCCAGCATTTT.

The V gene is TRBV6-5, the J gene TRBJ2-4; D may be TRBD2 (5 bases). V was shortened by 5 bases and J by 0 bases, with 8 bases between the two germline ends. This CDR3 region has 14 residues. Germline CDR1 reads MNHEY; CDR2 reads SVGAGI. CDR3 protein: CASSLEGAKNIQYF. In DNA form, the CDR3 reads TGTGCCAGCAGTCTAGAGGGAGCCAAAAACATTCAGTACTTC.